The text below deals with one T cell receptor (beta chain). Its binding antigen is unknown. There are no base qualities to consult, and no much larger clone falls within one base. Healthy HIV-negative adults with no recently reported acute infections or vaccinations were included as donors. Every donor was a Caucasian adult living in Nashville, Tennessee, USA. CD4+ T cells were enriched by magnetic negative selection, after which naive cells were positively selected on CD45RA and the negative fraction was taken as the memory subset. Blood was collected by leukapheresis, and PBMCs were isolated by Ficoll-Histopaque density gradient centrifugation and then cryopreserved in liquid nitrogen vapor phase. Analytical flow cytometry was used to check the purity and quantity of every magnetically sorted T cell population. Each sorted fraction had its genomic DNA isolated and then quantified by UV absorbance on a Nanodrop 2000c.

Per the germline V gene (reference sequence), GTSNPN is the CDR1 and SVGIG is the CDR2. Trimming accounts for 0 bases at V and 5 bases at J, while the number of junction bases matched to no gene is 16. The cysteine opens and the phenylalanine closes a CDR3 of 17 amino acids. CDR3 DNA is the only sequence kept; it has 51 bases, read in frame from the first base. The data derive from a study of shared clonotypes between healthy human individuals (dated by TCRdb to 2018 to 2020). Regarding the study in general: Three men and a couple of women, aged 18 to 49 years, made up the cohort. For each donor, three plates each were used for CD4 naive and CD4 memory, two plates were used for CD8 naive, and one plate was used for CD8 memory. To estimate repertoire size and how much clonotypes are shared between individuals, the study performed deep sequencing of blood TCR repertoires from about five healthy adults. Libraries were prepared and TCR repertoires were sequenced by different laboratories using diverse techniques, in order to increase sequencing depth and limit assay-specific biases. Per donor, leukapheresis produced somewhere between about 0.94 and 9 billion PBMCs. On the study overall, not on this receptor specifically: Compared with non-shared clonotypes, the clonotypes found in all four sorted-subset donors had higher generation probabilities. Even with the large sequencing depth, rarefaction of the sorted-subset datasets indicated that sequencing was incomplete. Sampling was limited to blood, and TCR repertoires in tissue likely differ from TCR repertoires in blood. Estimated clonotype richness was generally larger for naive than for memory subsets. The genetic and exposure-history diversity represented was limited by the small number of donors. Across four donors, around 5% of naive CD4, roughly 3.8% of naive CD8, 2.3% of memory CD4, and roughly 0.41% of memory CD8 clonotypes were shared. Based on pairwise subsampling, the degree of clonotype sharing among donors was expected to be affected by sequencing depth.

TCR CDR3 regions were amplified from genomic DNA by multiplex PCR using the deep immunoSEQ assay. Genomic DNA extracted from each cell subset was distributed evenly over all wells of several immunoSEQ 96-well plates, and each plate served as one replicate. Each replicate PCR for sorted subsets received roughly 0.2 ug genomic DNA, equal to roughly 30,000 T cell genomes. The purified libraries were quantified using a Qubit 3.0 fluorometer, sized with a Bioanalyzer 2100, and then quantified again using the KAPA Library Quantification kit. Every immunoSEQ 96-well plate was sequenced on a separate single-read 150-cycle Illumina NextSeq 550 flow cell. On the study's bioinformatics: Because only junctional sequences without quality scores were contained in the immunoSEQ output, filtering matching that applied to full-length reads could not be performed. Sequences were annotated with PyIR, a Python wrapper for IgBLAST v1.9, using IMGT germline references to assign V/J genes and CDR3. Reads were filtered out if the reads had weak V/J assignments (E-value above 1e-6), no CDR3, stop codons, out-of-frame junctions, or ambiguous translated residues. V3J clonotypes were defined by identical inferred V gene, J gene, and CDR3 amino acid sequence. Percentage overlap between repertoires was computed as shared unique clonotypes divided by the size of the smaller repertoire. Repertoire richness was assessed with RTK rarefaction, the Chao1 estimator, and Recon v2.1 estimates of unobserved clonotypes. OLGA was used to compute generation probabilities for all TCRbeta clonotypes that the gDNA method yielded from four donors. TCRdb carries this immuneACCESS record with in-frame sequences only. Its versions omit some clonotypes, under half of them owing to an unresolved V gene in the studies checked, with the rest unexplained. The DNA was the basis for D and trimming; V, J and clone size are from that table. In this sample the table shows millions of clones, 90% to 95% of which occur a single time. The top ten clonotypes cover 0.13% of the sample.

The sequence derives from a man aged 18 to 35 in good health. The source material was naive CD4+ T cells sorted from blood. Per the publication, the cell subset or site label means: CD45RA+ positively selected. This receptor chain uses TRBV30 and TRBJ2-7, with TRBD1 matching 7 junction bases. This receptor has the CDR3 CAWSVPNLRTGRNEQYF. The base sequence is TGTGCCTGGAGTGTACCCAACCTTCGGACAGGAAGAAACGAGCAGTACTTC. The full variable domain, completed from the reference TRBV30 and TRBJ2-7 proteins outside the CDR3, reads SQTIHQWPATLVQPVGSPLSLECTVEGTSNPNLYWYRQAAGRGLQLLFYSVGIGQISSEVPQNLSASRPQDRQFILSSKKLLLSDSGFYLCAWSVPNLRTGRNEQYFGPGTRLTVT.